The next 17 T cell receptor beta chains were all read from a single sample in a study of metastatic and nonmetastatic thyroid tumors. Before thyroid surgery, none of the patients had received any treatment. With MiXCR, TCRdb called clones anew from the PCR reads. The repertoire consists of about 15,000 clones, with over 20% occurring once and the leading ten covering around 8.1%. Material: tumor tissue. The receptors come from a female donor with papillary thyroid cancer or a benign thyroid nodule (not recorded which). Some clones in this sample may be carry-over from other donors' samples.

The chain couples TRBV12-3 or TRBV12-4 to TRBJ1-5; a weak D match, TRBD1 (6 bases). With 6 bases removed from V and 3 bases from J, the gap between germline ends came to 18 bases. This CDR3 comprises 16 residues. Here the CDR3 reads CASSRGSGASNQPQHF. CDR3 DNA sequence: TGTGCCAGCAGCCGGGGATCGGGGGCGTCCAATCAGCCCCAGCATTTT.

The rearrangement joins TRBV5-1 to TRBJ2-7; 12 nucleotides agree with TRBD2. V gave up 2 bases and J gave up 7 bases; unmatched junction bases: 16. Germline CDR1 reads SGHRS; CDR2 reads YFSETQ. The CDR3 is made up of 18 amino acids. In DNA, the CDR3 is TGCGCCAGCAGCTTAGGACTAGCGGGATCCCCGGGTTGGGCGGAGCAGTACTTC. This gives the protein CASSLGLAGSPGWAEQYF.

This clone has a handful of counts. The chain uses TRBV4-2 and TRBJ1-6; weak D call: TRBD1 (5 bases). V was trimmed by 1 base and J by 5 bases, leaving 6 bases between them. This CDR3 is built from 14 residues. In germline, CDR1 is LGHNA, CDR2 YNFKEQ. CDR3 sequence reads: CASSQGGDNSPLHF. The CDR3 DNA reads as TGTGCCAGCAGCCAAGGGGGCGATAATTCACCCCTCCACTTT.

The V gene is TRBV20-1, the J gene TRBJ1-6, with TRBD1 matching 7 bases. Germline trimming cut 0 bases from V and 8 bases from J; bases unmatched to any gene: 1. Germline V CDR1 and CDR2: DFQATT, SNEGSKA (reference sequence). The CDR3 runs 13 residues. In DNA form, the CDR3 reads TGCAGTGCTAGAGAAGACAGGGATTCACCCCTCCACTTT. Encoded protein: CSAREDRDSPLHF.

This clone came up many times. Different DNA sequences within this sample yield the same CDR3. The chain links TRBV25-1 to TRBJ2-7; weak D call: TRBD2 (6 bases). Between the trimmed V and J ends, which lost 1 base and 7 bases, there was a span of 17 bases. In germline, CDR1 is MGHDK, CDR2 SYGVNS. CDR3 length: 15 residues. CDR3 sequence (DNA): TGTGCCAGCAGTGAATTTAAGGGCACTAGCTATGAGCAGTACTTC. It translates to CASSEFKGTSYEQYF.

This clone was recorded many times. V gene TRBV6-2 or TRBV6-3 combines with J gene TRBJ1-5; D not resolved. CDR1 is MNHEY and CDR2 is SVGEGT in the germline V gene. The CDR3 is 13 residues long. The V and J ends lost 8 bases and 7 bases respectively, with 15 bases between them. CDR3 amino acids: CASVTPPMQPQHF. In nucleotides, the CDR3 is TGTGCCAGCGTAACTCCACCAATGCAGCCCCAGCATTTT.

This clone was detected ten times or more. A much larger clone lies one base from this, so it may be a read error. The sample contains more than one DNA sequence encoding this CDR3. This sequence joins TRBV19 and TRBJ2-3; 9 nucleotides match TRBD1. The germline V gene has CDR1 LNHDA and CDR2 SQIVND (reference sequence). CDR3 length: 16 amino acids. The CDR3 here is CASSTGTGRSTDTQYF. CDR3 in DNA: TGTGCCAGTAGTACCGGGACAGGGAGGAGTACAGATACGCAGTACTTT.

By sample fraction, this clone is large. This chain joins TRBV7-9 and TRBJ2-1; 8 bases map to TRBD2. This CDR3 has 16 amino acids. J gave up 7 bases and V 2 bases, and 10 bases lay outside the gene matches. Germline lookup yields CDR1 SEHNR and CDR2 FQNEAQ (reference sequence). In nucleotides, the CDR3 is TGTGCCAGCAGCTTATCACGGGGCGGGAGGAGGAATGAGCAGTTCTTC. Its translation is CASSLSRGGRRNEQFF.

This clone was recorded at least ten times. This specimen includes other DNA sequences encoding the same CDR3. The rearrangement joins TRBV9 to TRBJ2-2; 7 positions agree with TRBD2. CDR1 and CDR2 (germline): SGDLS, YYNGEE. This CDR3 is built from 15 residues. V shed 3 bases and J 1 base; nucleotides not matched to a gene: 3. This chain's CDR3 is CASSATSRNTGELFF. The DNA for the CDR3 is TGTGCCAGCAGCGCGACTAGCCGGAACACCGGGGAGCTGTTTTTT. Complete variable domain (other parts from reference TRBV9 and TRBJ2-2): DSGVTQTPKHLITATGQRVTLRCSPRSGDLSVYWYQQSLDQGLQFLIQYYNGEERAKGNILERFSAQQFPDLHSELNLSSLELGDSALYFCASSATSRNTGELFFGEGSRLTVL.

This clone is medium-sized. The chain is built from TRBV9 and TRBJ1-2, with 7 bases identical to TRBD1. Germline values: CDR1 SGDLS, CDR2 YYNGEE. The V gene end was trimmed by 4 bases and the J gene end by 8 bases; junction bases not matched to a gene: 8. The CDR3 loop spans 13 amino acids. This chain's CDR3 is CASSPDRVGGYTF. The CDR3 coding sequence is TGTGCCAGCAGCCCCGACAGGGTTGGCGGCTACACCTTC.

This clone has ten or more counts. The chain couples TRBV7-3 to TRBJ2-3, with a weak D call TRBD1 (5 bases). Germline CDR1 and CDR2: SGHTA and FQGTGA. The CDR3 covers 19 residues. The V and J ends lost 7 bases and 4 bases respectively, with 30 bases between them. In DNA, the CDR3 is TGTGCCAGCACTCTCCGGACACTTACTGTTGGCTCCCTTTCAGATACGCAGTATTTT. Amino acid sequence: CASTLRTLTVGSLSDTQYF.

V and J are TRBV28 and TRBJ2-2, with 10 bases identical to TRBD2. This CDR3 region has 18 residues. After removal of 1 base from V and 4 bases from J, the junction contained 9 bases not matched to a gene. Germline CDR1 is MDHEN and CDR2 is SYDVKM. CDR3 region: CASSLLVVAGGTTGELFF. CDR3 coding DNA: TGTGCCAGCAGTTTATTAGTTGTAGCGGGAGGCACCACCGGGGAGCTGTTTTTT. The full variable domain, completed using reference TRBV28 and TRBJ2-2, is DVKVTQSSRYLVKRTGEKVFLECVQDMDHENMFWYRQDPGLGLRLIYFSYDVKMKEKGDIPEGYSVSREKKERFSLILESASTNQTSMYLCASSLLVVAGGTTGELFFGEGSRLTVL.

This clone has more than one count but fewer than ten. The rearrangement links TRBV9 to TRBJ2-7; D is uncertain. The CDR3 is made up of 11 amino acids. Germline lookup yields CDR1 SGDLS and CDR2 YYNGEE. V lost 4 bases and J 0 bases, leaving 2 bases between the germline ends. Written as DNA, the CDR3 is TGTGCCAGCAGCCACTCCTACGAGCAGTACTTC. Translated, it gives CASSHSYEQYF.

This clone appeared a few times. The chain links TRBV2 to TRBJ2-7; no clear D. The CDR3 is 14 amino acids. Trimming stripped 7 bases from V and 4 bases from J, with 17 bases between. Germline loops: CDR1 SNHLY, CDR2 FYNNEI. The CDR3 DNA is TGTGCCAGCACATCTGTTTTGGCCCGTTACGAGCAGTACTTC. Its translation: CASTSVLARYEQYF. Full variable domain (remainder filled in from reference TRBV2 and TRBJ2-7): EPEVTQTPSHQVTQMGQEVILRCVPISNHLYFYWYRQILGQKVEFLVSFYNNEISEKSEIFDDQFSVERPDGSNFTLKIRSTKLEDSAMYFCASTSVLARYEQYFGPGTRLTVT.

There are many counts of this clone. This chain connects TRBV10-3 to TRBJ1-4; 8 nucleotides match TRBD1. V was pared by 4 bases and J by 3 bases, with 10 bases of the junction left unmatched. The CDR3 runs 17 residues. CDR1 and CDR2 from the germline V gene are ENHRY and SYGVKD. The CDR3 loop is CAISARQGNGANEKLFF. For the CDR3, the DNA is TGTGCCATCAGTGCCCGACAGGGGAATGGAGCTAATGAAAAACTGTTTTTT.

In its sample, this clone was seen a few times. J is TRBJ2-5 and V is TRBV28; possibly TRBD1 or TRBD2 for D (6 bases each). Germline values: CDR1 MDHEN, CDR2 SYDVKM. V was trimmed by 6 bases and J by 7 bases, leaving 18 bases between them. CDR3 length: 14 amino acids. The CDR3, as DNA: TGTGCCAGCAGCCTAGGGGGGACAATCTCGACCCAGTACTTC. Amino acids: CASSLGGTISTQYF.

V gene TRBV4-2 combines with J gene TRBJ2-2, with 10 bases aligning to TRBD1. From germline, CDR1 is LGHNA and CDR2 YNFKEQ. The CDR3 loop spans 20 amino acids. V shed 4 bases and J 4 bases; nucleotides not matched to a gene: 18. CDR3 region: CASSPSPGQGLAGGTGELFF. The CDR3 coding sequence is TGTGCCAGCAGCCCGTCCCCGGGACAGGGGCTAGCAGGTGGCACCGGGGAGCTGTTTTTT.